The sequence of this T cell receptor beta chain was determined in a study of spatial heterogeneity in lung cancer. The CDR3 totals 14 residues. CDR1 and CDR2 from the germline V gene are SQVTM and ANQGSEA. V was clipped by 7 bases and J by 4 bases, with 17 bases between them. This clonotype was seen many times. The time point: sample taken at primary tumor resection. TCRdb re-called the 5' RACE reads with MiXCR, one entry per CDR3 protein. The sample has under 40,000 distinct CDR3 sequences, approximately 5.6% seen once. This clonotype originated in a female donor with early-stage non-small cell lung cancer. The sample here was PBMCs, taken at surgery. The chain recombines TRBV29-1 with TRBJ2-1, with D perhaps matching TRBD1 or TRBD2 (8 bases each). The CDR3 sequence: CSGRGGQVYNEQFF. The CDR3 DNA follows: TGCAGCGGTCGGGGGGGACAGGTTTACAATGAGCAGTTCTTC.